This entry lists 14 T cell receptor beta chains sequenced from one sample in a study of T cells in Graves' hyperthyroidism and ophthalmopathy. TCR beta CDR3 regions were amplified from RNA transcripts. RT-PCR in the first round (using the HTBI primer set) targeted the TCR CDR3. Via MiXCR, TCRdb re-called the multiplex PCR reads, giving one row per CDR3 protein. The data show hundreds of thousands of distinct CDR3 sequences, under 30% seen once. The sequencing sample was made of blood. These receptors all come from a man aged 40-49 years with Graves' hyperthyroidism that later progressed to Graves' ophthalmopathy.

This clonotype has ten or more counts. This chain connects TRBV5-1 to TRBJ1-5; D unclear. CDR1 and CDR2 from the germline V gene are SGHRS and YFSETQ. Trimming took 4 bases from V and 6 from J, leaving 11 bases between them. The CDR3 has 13 amino acids. DNA for the CDR3: TGCGCCAGCAGCGTCGGACTGAGTCAGCCCCAGCATTTT. This sequence encodes CASSVGLSQPQHF.

This clonotype was seen at least ten times. The chain carries TRBV12-3 or TRBV12-4 and TRBJ1-2; D may be TRBD1 (5 bases). The CDR3 consists of 16 residues. With 6 bases removed from V and 5 bases from J, the gap between germline ends came to 22 bases. CDR3 in DNA: TGTGCCAGCAGCCTGGGCGGGGCAGGGACCATATATGGCTACACCTTC. Amino acid sequence: CASSLGGAGTIYGYTF.

The chain is built from TRBV12-3 or TRBV12-4 and TRBJ1-2, with a weak D call TRBD1 (5 bases). V was clipped by 5 bases and J by 4 bases, with 11 bases between them. This CDR3 region has 13 residues. The CDR3 protein is CASSLNGGYGYTF. CDR3 nucleotide sequence: TGTGCCAGCAGTCTAAATGGGGGCTATGGCTACACCTTC.

This clonotype has at least ten counts. The chain couples TRBV29-1 to TRBJ1-1, with 7 nucleotides matching TRBD1. Germline CDR1 SQVTM, CDR2 ANQGSEA. This CDR3 region has 13 residues. V trimming: 2 bases; J trimming: 1 base; junction bases outside the gene matches: 1. The CDR3 DNA reads as TGCAGCGTTGAATGGGACAGGAACACTGAAGCTTTCTTT. Translation: CSVEWDRNTEAFF. Full variable domain (remainder filled in from reference TRBV29-1 and TRBJ1-1): SAVISQKPSRDICQRGTSLTIQCQVDSQVTMMFWYRQQPGQSLTLIATANQGSEATYESGFVIDKFPISRPNLTFSTLTVSNMSPEDSSIYLCSVEWDRNTEAFFGQGTRLTVV.

The rearrangement joins TRBV20-1 to TRBJ2-7; D is unclear. V lost 6 bases, J lost 4 bases, and 16 bases lay in between. CDR3 length equals 13 residues. Per the germline V gene, CDR1 is DFQATT and CDR2 is SNEGSKA (reference sequence). In DNA form, the CDR3 reads TGCAGTGCGAAGCCCGGGTTTGGGTACGAGCAGTACTTC. Translating it yields CSAKPGFGYEQYF.

The chain combines TRBV6-2 or TRBV6-3 with TRBJ2-7; D ambiguous. The length of the CDR3 is 12 residues. Per germline, CDR1 MNHEY and CDR2 SVGEGT. Trimming cost V 7 bases and J 2 bases, with 9 bases left between them. CDR3 DNA: TGTGCCAGCAACGACAAACCCTACGAGCAGTACTTC. It is translated as CASNDKPYEQYF.

This clonotype was counted ten times or more. The chain couples TRBV7-2 to TRBJ2-5; 7 bases align to TRBD1. Germline lookup yields CDR1 SGHTA and CDR2 FQGNSA. After removal of 4 bases from V and 9 bases from J, the junction contained 17 bases not matched to a gene. CDR3 size: 16 residues. Written as DNA, the CDR3 is TGTGCCAGCAGCTCGGTTCCGGGACAGCATTTGGGACCCCAGTACTTC. This sequence encodes CASSSVPGQHLGPQYF.

The sample holds many counts of this clonotype. V usage is TRBV6-1 and J usage is TRBJ1-1; 7 nucleotides match TRBD1. Per germline, CDR1 MNHNS and CDR2 SASEGT. The CDR3 totals 13 residues. Trimming cost V 6 bases and J 4 bases; bases outside gene matches: 5. CDR3 in DNA: TGTGCCAGCAGGAGACAGGGTTTCACTGAAGCTTTCTTT. This encodes CASRRQGFTEAFF.

This clonotype occurred many times. This chain uses TRBV10-3 with TRBJ1-5, with TRBD1 matching over 7 bases. CDR3 length: 13 residues. The V and J ends lost 2 bases and 7 bases, in that order; junction bases with no gene match: 2. Germline lookup yields CDR1 ENHRY and CDR2 SYGVKD. This CDR3 reads CAISENRGQPQHF. The CDR3 nucleotides are TGTGCCATCAGTGAGAACAGGGGCCAGCCCCAGCATTTT.

There are many counts of this clonotype. V usage is TRBV6-5 and J usage is TRBJ1-2; a weak D match, TRBD1 (6 bases). CDR1 and CDR2 from the germline V gene are MNHEY and SVGAGI. V gave up 4 bases and J gave up 4 bases, with 16 bases separating them. The CDR3 is 15 residues long. The CDR3 reads CASSWSQGQSYGYTF. DNA of the CDR3: TGTGCCAGCAGTTGGTCACAGGGCCAATCCTATGGCTACACCTTC.

V usage is TRBV30 and J usage is TRBJ2-2; D is undetermined. The CDR3 spans 15 residues. The germline V gene encodes CDR1 GTSNPN and CDR2 SVGIG (reference sequence). Trimming cost V 0 bases and J 0 bases, with 8 bases left between them. The CDR3 is CAWSVAYANTGELFF. Written as DNA, the CDR3 is TGTGCCTGGAGTGTGGCATACGCGAACACCGGGGAGCTGTTTTTT.

This clonotype was observed at least ten times. Its ends do not fully match the called genes, so a read error is possible. The CDR3 sequence is CASSPGVGSTQYF. The CDR3 DNA is TGTGCTAGCAGCCCCGGGGTGGGGTCGACCCAGTACTTC. J is TRBJ2-5 and V is TRBV7-7, with D perhaps TRBD2 (5 bases). Germline values: CDR1 SSHAT, CDR2 FNYEAQ (reference sequence). The length of the CDR3 is 13 residues.

The table lists this clonotype with many counts. The chain uses TRBV2 and TRBJ2-5; 8 bases match TRBD2. Germline V gene lookup returns CDR1 SNHLY and CDR2 FYNNEI. This CDR3 comprises 14 residues. With V trimmed by 11 bases and J by 2 bases, 10 bases remained unmatched. CDR3 sequence: CAPNAREGQETQYF. The CDR3 DNA is TGTGCCCCGAATGCCCGGGAGGGGCAAGAGACCCAGTACTTC.

In this sample, this clonotype turned up many times. V usage is TRBV9 and J usage is TRBJ2-7; no clear D gene. The CDR3 has 16 amino acids. V was shortened by 4 bases and J by 3 bases, with 20 bases between the two germline ends. Germline V CDR1 and CDR2: SGDLS, YYNGEE. The CDR3 region is CASSPQRDRSDYEQYF. The CDR3 bases are TGTGCCAGCAGCCCCCAAAGGGATCGAAGCGACTACGAGCAGTACTTC.